One and the same sample provided the 13 T cell receptor beta chains below, sequenced in a study of CD8 T cells in ankylosing spondylitis. TCRdb re-called the 5' RACE reads with MiXCR, one entry per CDR3 protein. The sample lists 180,000 or so distinct CDR3 sequences, roughly 10% seen once, with 25% to 30% in the top ten. The sample taken for sequencing was blood, either unsorted or a sorted T cell fraction (not recorded which). The receptor set was obtained from a male donor with ankylosing spondylitis or in good health (not recorded which).

This clonotype was picked up many times. V gene TRBV28 combines with J gene TRBJ2-7, with D hard to call. The germline V and J ends were trimmed by 4 bases and 0 bases, with 16 bases remaining between them. The CDR3 has 16 amino acids. Germline CDR1 is MDHEN and CDR2 is SYDVKM. The CDR3 region has the DNA TGTGCCAGCAGTTCAATCCTCCGGACCGCCTCCTACGAGCAGTACTTC. This codes for CASSSILRTASYEQYF. The full variable domain, in which reference TRBV28 and TRBJ2-7 provide the parts outside the CDR3, is DVKVTQSSRYLVKRTGEKVFLECVQDMDHENMFWYRQDPGLGLRLIYFSYDVKMKEKGDIPEGYSVSREKKERFSLILESASTNQTSMYLCASSSILRTASYEQYFGPGTRLTVT.

This clonotype was recorded at least ten times. The chain uses TRBV7-6 and TRBJ1-1, with TRBD1 identical over 9 bases. This CDR3 has 15 residues. CDR1 and CDR2 (germline): SGHVS, FNYEAQ. With V trimmed by 4 bases and J by 2 bases, 5 bases remained unmatched. The CDR3 spells CASSSWTGENTEAFF. The CDR3 nucleotides read TGTGCCAGCAGCTCTTGGACAGGGGAAAACACTGAAGCTTTCTTT.

This clonotype was observed many times. This chain uses TRBV15 with TRBJ1-1, with D possibly being TRBD1 (5 bases). The CDR3 runs 15 residues. Trimming shortened V by 1 base and J by 2 bases, and 11 bases separated the two germline ends. Per germline, CDR1 LNHNV and CDR2 YYDKDF (reference sequence). Here the CDR3 reads CATSRGPRVNTEAFF. The CDR3, as DNA: TGTGCCACCAGCAGAGGTCCCAGGGTAAACACTGAAGCTTTCTTT.

Many counts were recorded for this clonotype. The chain combines TRBV5-1 with TRBJ1-1; possible D gene TRBD1, 5 bases. Germline values: CDR1 SGHRS, CDR2 YFSETQ. Between the trimmed V and J ends, which lost 2 bases and 4 bases, there was a span of 15 bases. The CDR3 runs 15 residues. The CDR3 loop reads CASSLIPRQGTEAFF. In DNA, the CDR3 is TGCGCCAGCAGCTTAATCCCAAGGCAGGGCACTGAAGCTTTCTTT.

The table lists this clonotype with a few counts. CDR3 coding DNA: TGTGCCAGCAGCTTTGACCGCAATGAGCAGTTCTTC. It translates to CASSFDRNEQFF. The chain links TRBV11-2 to TRBJ2-1, with D uncertain. The germline V gene encodes CDR1 SGHAT and CDR2 FQNNGV. CDR3 length: 12 residues. The V and J ends lost 3 bases and 6 bases respectively, with 6 bases between them.

The V gene is TRBV7-2, the J gene TRBJ2-4; 7 bases align to TRBD1. V was clipped by 5 bases and J by 4 bases; unmatched bases: 2. This CDR3 spans 13 amino acids. Per the germline V gene, CDR1 is SGHTA and CDR2 is FQGNSA. CDR3 sequence reads: CASSRQGKNIQYF. CDR3 DNA: TGTGCCAGCAGCCGACAGGGTAAAAACATTCAGTACTTC.

This clonotype was detected ten times or more. The chain carries TRBV4-1 and TRBJ1-5, with D perhaps matching TRBD1 (6 bases). V lost 5 bases to trimming and J lost 0 bases, with 11 bases between them. The V gene's germline CDR1 is MGHRA and CDR2 YSYEKL. This CDR3 spans 15 amino acids. The CDR3: CASSRQAYSNQPQHF. In DNA form, the CDR3 reads TGCGCCAGCAGCAGACAGGCTTATAGCAATCAGCCCCAGCATTTT.

This clonotype was seen a few times. The rearrangement uses TRBV4-3 and TRBJ2-1; 9 bases agree with TRBD2. The germline V gene has CDR1 LGHNA and CDR2 YSLEER. This CDR3 is built from 16 residues. Trimming took 4 bases from V and 10 from J; bases not matched to a gene: 14. In DNA, the CDR3 is TGCGCCAGCAGCCCCCGGGGCGGGGGGGCATCCAACGAGCAGTTCTTC. Its translation: CASSPRGGGASNEQFF.

There are many counts of this clonotype. This chain uses TRBV5-1 with TRBJ1-1, with 10 bases that match TRBD1. The CDR3 has 15 residues. The V segment lost 3 bases and the J segment 1 base; nucleotides outside the gene matches: 3. From germline, CDR1 is SGHRS and CDR2 YFSETQ. In DNA form, the CDR3 reads TGCGCCAGCAGCTCGGGACAGGGGACGAACACTGAAGCTTTCTTT. It translates to CASSSGQGTNTEAFF. Full variable domain (rest looked up from reference TRBV5-1 and TRBJ1-1): KAGVTQTPRYLIKTRGQQVTLSCSPISGHRSVSWYQQTPGQGLQFLFEYFSETQRNKGNFPGRFSGRQFSNSRSEMNVSTLELGDSALYLCASSSGQGTNTEAFFGQGTRLTVV.

J is TRBJ2-1 and V is TRBV9; 12 nucleotides line up with TRBD2. The CDR3 consists of 17 residues. J lost 7 bases, V lost 0 bases, and 8 bases had no gene match. CDR1 and CDR2 from the germline V gene are SGDLS and YYNGEE. The CDR3 DNA sequence: TGTGCCAGCAGCGTAGTGGCTAGCGGGGGGGTGTCGAATGAGCAGTTCTTC. Protein product: CASSVVASGGVSNEQFF.

This clonotype was recorded many times. The chain carries TRBV5-1 and TRBJ2-5, with 7 bases that match TRBD1. The J segment lost 0 bases and the V segment lost 2 bases, leaving 1 base of the junction unmatched. The germline CDR1 and CDR2 sequences are SGHRS and YFSETQ. The CDR3 loop spans 14 amino acids. CDR3 sequence: CASSFDRDQETQYF. The CDR3 bases are TGCGCCAGCAGCTTTGACAGGGACCAAGAGACCCAGTACTTC. Together with reference TRBV5-1 and TRBJ2-5, the CDR3 gives the full variable domain: KAGVTQTPRYLIKTRGQQVTLSCSPISGHRSVSWYQQTPGQGLQFLFEYFSETQRNKGNFPGRFSGRQFSNSRSEMNVSTLELGDSALYLCASSFDRDQETQYFGPGTRLLVL.

This chain connects TRBV10-2 to TRBJ2-7; D perhaps matches TRBD1 (6 bases). V was cut by 4 bases and J by 7 bases, with 11 bases left in between. Germline values: CDR1 WSHSY, CDR2 SAAADI. This CDR3 has 12 residues. CDR3 DNA: TGCGCCAGCAGTGGTGGGGGCTTTGAGCAGTACTTC. It codes for CASSGGGFEQYF.

This clonotype has ten or more counts. This chain uses TRBV10-3 with TRBJ1-6; 7 bases match TRBD1. V trimming: 2 bases; J trimming: 4 bases; junction bases outside the gene matches: 8. The CDR3 length is 17 residues. Germline loops: CDR1 ENHRY, CDR2 SYGVKD. In DNA, the CDR3 is TGTGCCATCAGTGAGACCGGGACAGAGCGTTATAATTCACCCCTCCACTTT. Its translation is CAISETGTERYNSPLHF.